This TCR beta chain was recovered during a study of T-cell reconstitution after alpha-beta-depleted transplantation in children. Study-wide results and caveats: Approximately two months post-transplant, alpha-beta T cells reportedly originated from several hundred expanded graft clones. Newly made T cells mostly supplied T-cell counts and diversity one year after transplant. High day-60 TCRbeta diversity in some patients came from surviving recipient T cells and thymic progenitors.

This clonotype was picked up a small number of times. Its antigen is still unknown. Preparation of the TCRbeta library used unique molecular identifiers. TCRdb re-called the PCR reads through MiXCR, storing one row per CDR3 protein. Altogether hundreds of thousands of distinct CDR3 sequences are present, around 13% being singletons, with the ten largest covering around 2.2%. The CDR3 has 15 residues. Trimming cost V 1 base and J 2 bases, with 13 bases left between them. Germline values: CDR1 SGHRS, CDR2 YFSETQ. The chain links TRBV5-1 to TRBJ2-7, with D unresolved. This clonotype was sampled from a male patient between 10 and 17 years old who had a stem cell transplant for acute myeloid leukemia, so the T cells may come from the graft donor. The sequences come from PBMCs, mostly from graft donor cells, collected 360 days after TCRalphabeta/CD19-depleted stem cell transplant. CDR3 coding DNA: TGCGCCAGCAGCTTGACGGCTGCTAGGGCCTACGAGCAGTACTTC. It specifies CASSLTAARAYEQYF.